A single sample is the source of the 21 T cell receptor beta chains below, sequenced in a study of graft-versus-host responses after intestinal transplantation. Sequencing was performed with immunoSEQ multiplex PCR; in TCRdb, only in-frame clones are kept and a portion is missing. The repertoire holds about 40,000 clones, with under 95% as singletons. The material sequenced was PBMCs, taken around 320 days after intestinal transplant. The receptors originated from a human patient who received an intestinal transplant, so some T cells may come from the graft donor.

The rearrangement links TRBV4-1 to TRBJ2-7; a weak D match, TRBD2 (6 bases). Germline V gene sequence: CDR1 MGHRA, CDR2 YSYEKL. The CDR3 consists of 15 residues. The V end lost 3 bases, the J end lost 3 bases, and 15 bases lay between the germline ends. The CDR3 loop is CASSQVGTPDYEQYF. Written as DNA, the CDR3 is TGCGCCAGCAGCCAGGTCGGGACTCCCGACTACGAGCAGTACTTC.

On this clone itself: The sample contains more than one DNA sequence encoding this CDR3. The rearrangement links TRBV7-8 to TRBJ1-3; D unresolved. V shed 5 bases and J shed 0 bases, with 11 bases lying between them. The CDR3 totals 15 residues. Germline assignment: CDR1 SGHVS and CDR2 FQNEAQ. CDR3 DNA: TGTGCCAGCAGCACGCTACGGAGCTCTGGAAACACCATATATTTT. Protein product: CASSTLRSSGNTIYF. Combining the CDR3 with reference TRBV7-8 and TRBJ1-3 gives the whole variable domain GAGVSQSPRYKVAKRGQDVALRCDPISGHVSLFWYQQALGQGPEFLTYFQNEAQLDKSGLPSDRFFAERPEGSVSTLKIQRTQQEDSAVYLCASSTLRSSGNTIYFGEGSWLTVV.

The J gene is TRBJ2-2, the V gene TRBV19; D may match TRBD1 or TRBD2 (6 bases each). The CDR3 length is 17 residues. V lost 3 bases, J lost 5 bases, and 19 bases lay in between. Per the germline V gene, CDR1 is LNHDA and CDR2 is SQIVND (reference sequence). The CDR3, as DNA: TGTGCCAGTAGTATTGGCCCACGGGGGCGCTTGACCGGGGAGCTGTTTTTT. Encoded protein: CASSIGPRGRLTGELFF.

The genes are TRBV7-9 and TRBJ2-7; TRBD2 agrees at 8 bases. Germline V gives CDR1 SEHNR, CDR2 FQNEAQ (reference sequence). The CDR3 loop spans 17 amino acids. V was clipped by 4 bases and J by 5 bases; unmatched bases: 16. CDR3 sequence: CASSSRISGEAKDEQYF. The CDR3 coding sequence is TGTGCCAGCAGCTCCCGGATTAGCGGGGAAGCTAAGGACGAGCAGTACTTC.

This clone is a singleton in its sample. The chain uses TRBV6-5 and TRBJ2-7; 9 bases line up with TRBD1. This CDR3 contains 14 residues. Germline values: CDR1 MNHEY, CDR2 SVGAGI. The J segment lost 3 bases and the V segment lost 7 bases, leaving 7 bases of the junction unmatched. DNA of the CDR3: TGTGCCAGCACCCCCGGGACAGGGTTCTACGAGCAGTACTTC. Amino acid sequence: CASTPGTGFYEQYF.

The J gene is TRBJ2-5, the V gene TRBV10-2; 10 positions match TRBD1. The CDR3 has 13 residues. With V trimmed by 6 bases and J by 2 bases, 0 bases remained unmatched. CDR1 and CDR2 (germline): WSHSY, SAAADI. CDR3 sequence: CASRDRGQETQYF. The CDR3 DNA follows: TGCGCCAGCAGGGACAGGGGGCAAGAGACCCAGTACTTC.

The rearrangement joins TRBV25-1 to TRBJ1-1; D may be TRBD1 (5 bases). Germline V lookup: CDR1 MGHDK, CDR2 SYGVNS. The CDR3 length is 14 residues. V lost 1 base and J 0 bases, leaving 6 bases between the germline ends. This CDR3 reads CASSELGVNTEAFF. The CDR3 DNA sequence: TGTGCCAGCAGTGAATTAGGGGTGAACACTGAAGCTTTCTTT.

This chain uses TRBV6-1 with TRBJ2-7; D not resolved. The ends were cut back, 6 bases at V and 6 bases at J, with 9 bases in the middle. This CDR3 comprises 11 residues. Germline V gives CDR1 MNHNS, CDR2 SASEGT. For the CDR3, the DNA is TGTGCCAGCAGAAATAGCCGCGAGCAGTACTTC. Translation gives CASRNSREQYF.

The V call is TRBV5-1, the J call TRBJ2-5, with D maybe TRBD2 (5 bases). The CDR3 length is 13 residues. V was shortened by 0 bases and J by 6 bases, with 9 bases between the two germline ends. Germline CDR1 SGHRS, CDR2 YFSETQ. The CDR3 region has the DNA TGCGCCAGCAGCTTGGGAAGGGAGAAGACCCAGTACTTC. Its protein product is CASSLGREKTQYF.

The rearrangement uses TRBV5-1 and TRBJ2-5, with 10 positions matching TRBD1. With V trimmed by 7 bases and J by 5 bases, 5 bases remained unmatched. This CDR3 contains 13 residues. Germline V CDR1 and CDR2: SGHRS, YFSETQ. CDR3 region: CASATGGRETQYF. Written as DNA, the CDR3 is TGCGCCAGCGCGACAGGGGGCAGGGAGACCCAGTACTTC.

This chain links TRBV6-1 with TRBJ1-5; a possible D gene is TRBD1 (5 bases). Trimming left V 5 bases short and J 1 base short, with 6 bases between. CDR1 is MNHNS and CDR2 is SASEGT in the germline V gene. The CDR3 sequence is 13 residues long. CDR3 protein: CASSWGSNQPQHF. CDR3 nucleotide sequence: TGTGCCAGCAGTTGGGGGAGCAATCAGCCCCAGCATTTT.

The chain recombines TRBV29-1 with TRBJ2-7; possibly TRBD1 or TRBD2 for D (6 bases each). Trimming took 6 bases from V and 4 from J, leaving 16 bases between them. Looked up from germline, CDR1 is SQVTM and CDR2 is ANQGSEA. This CDR3 is built from 13 residues. The CDR3 nucleotides read TGCAGCGTGCGGTCGGGGGCCGAGTACGAGCAGTACTTC. Residues: CSVRSGAEYEQYF.

The chain is built from TRBV5-4 and TRBJ2-7; 7 positions match TRBD1. The trim removed 5 bases at V and 2 bases at J, leaving 4 bases unmatched. This CDR3 spans 13 amino acids. Germline CDR1 is SGHNT and CDR2 is YYREEE (reference sequence). The chain's CDR3 is CASSWTGAYEQYF. DNA of the CDR3: TGTGCCAGCAGTTGGACAGGAGCCTACGAGCAGTACTTC.

The rearrangement uses TRBV5-6 and TRBJ2-5; D is possibly TRBD1 (5 bases). Per germline, CDR1 SGHDT and CDR2 YYEEEE. This CDR3 comprises 14 residues. V was clipped by 1 base and J by 5 bases, with 12 bases between them. CDR3 bases: TGTGCCAGCAGCTTGTCAGGGTACCTGGAGACCCAGTACTTC. Protein product: CASSLSGYLETQYF.

The chain uses TRBV10-2 and TRBJ2-1; TRBD1 agrees at 7 bases. CDR1 and CDR2 (germline): WSHSY, SAAADI. After removal of 2 bases from V and 5 bases from J, the junction contained 12 bases not matched to a gene. This CDR3 is 17 amino acids long. CDR3 in DNA: TGCGCCAGCAGTGAGACAGGGGCGCCCGGGAAACACAATGAGCAGTTCTTC. Translated: CASSETGAPGKHNEQFF.

This chain joins TRBV5-1 and TRBJ1-1; D ambiguous. V was clipped by 0 bases and J by 4 bases, with 16 bases between them. The CDR3 extends over 16 amino acids. Germline V CDR1 and CDR2: SGHRS, YFSETQ. CDR3 region: CASSLAPTREGTEAFF. CDR3 DNA: TGCGCCAGCAGCTTGGCCCCGACGCGCGAGGGCACTGAAGCTTTCTTT.

CDR3 bases: TGTGCCAGCAGAACTAGCGGGGGTAGTGTTACGCAGTATTTT. It encodes CASRTSGGSVTQYF. The gene calls are TRBV6-1 and TRBJ2-3, with 11 bases that match TRBD2. CDR1 MNHNS and CDR2 SASEGT come from the germline V gene. The CDR3 spans 14 residues. With 6 bases clipped from V and 8 bases from J, the junction kept 7 bases outside the gene matches.

The chain links TRBV5-8 to TRBJ2-2; D may be TRBD1 (6 bases). In germline, CDR1 is SGHTS, CDR2 YDEGEE. The CDR3 contains 16 residues. V dropped 3 bases and J dropped 3 bases, with 15 bases sitting between them. The DNA of the CDR3 is TGTGCCAGCAGCTGGAGACAGGTTTCGTACACCGGGGAGCTGTTTTTT. Protein product: CASSWRQVSYTGELFF. The full variable domain, rest sourced from reference TRBV5-8 and TRBJ2-2, is EAGVTQSPTHLIKTRGQQATLRCSPISGHTSVYWYQQALGLGLQFLLWYDEGEERNRGNFPPRFSGRQFPNYSSELNVNALELEDSALYLCASSWRQVSYTGELFFGEGSRLTVL.

The rearrangement joins TRBV6-6 to TRBJ1-5; D is unclear. The V end was cut by 7 bases, the J end by 2 bases, with 12 bases between. In germline, CDR1 is MNHNY, CDR2 SVGAGI (reference sequence). The CDR3 contains 14 residues. CDR3 residues: CASKGVGGNQPQHF. The CDR3 DNA reads as TGTGCCAGCAAAGGAGTGGGCGGCAATCAGCCCCAGCATTTT.

The gene calls are TRBV12-2 and TRBJ2-3; the table gives TRBD2 as D, unverified against the DNA. TRBV12-2 is marked as a pseudogene. There are 16 residues in the CDR3. The CDR3 loop is CASRLAPLAETDTQYF. CDR3 sequence (DNA): TGTGCAAGTCGCTTAGCGCCCCTAGCGGAAACAGATACGCAGTATTTT.

The V and J genes are TRBV6-5 and TRBJ2-7; TRBD2 might be the D (5 bases). Trimming pared 3 bases from V and 0 bases from J, leaving 12 bases between. CDR3 length equals 15 residues. CDR1 is MNHEY, CDR2 SVGAGI, per germline. The CDR3 DNA is TGTGCCAGCAGTTATAGCGCCATGAGCTCCTACGAGCAGTACTTC. It is translated as CASSYSAMSSYEQYF.